Each of the 2 T cell receptor beta chains below was sequenced from the same sample in a study of T cells in localized non-small cell lung cancer. Produced via immunoSEQ multiplex PCR; TCRdb's table is partial and in-frame only. The repertoire has fewer than 25,000 clones, around nine tenths of them found once; the top ten carry about an eighth. This sample comprised peripheral blood, obtained before any cancer treatment. The receptors stem from a male donor aged 60 or over with stage I lung adenocarcinoma.

The chain employs TRBV4-2 and TRBJ2-3; D gene uncertain. This CDR3 spans 17 amino acids. With 0 bases removed from V and 2 bases from J, the gap between germline ends came to 15 bases. Germline CDR1 and CDR2: LGHNA and YNFKEQ. In DNA form, the CDR3 reads TGTGCCAGCAGCCAAGAGGCGGTACGAGGTTCCACAGATACGCAGTATTTT. It is translated as CASSQEAVRGSTDTQYF.

The rearrangement uses TRBV19 and TRBJ2-2; TRBD1 is a possible D gene (5 bases). Germline V gene sequence: CDR1 LNHDA, CDR2 SQIVND (reference sequence). Trimming left V 3 bases short and J 0 bases short, with 8 bases between. The CDR3 contains 15 residues. CDR3 DNA: TGTGCCAGTAGTATTCAGGGAACGAACACCGGGGAGCTGTTTTTT. This gives the protein CASSIQGTNTGELFF. Complete variable domain (other parts from reference TRBV19 and TRBJ2-2): DGGITQSPKYLFRKEGQNVTLSCEQNLNHDAMYWYRQDPGQGLRLIYYSQIVNDFQKGDIAEGYSVSREKKESFPLTVTSAQKNPTAFYLCASSIQGTNTGELFFGEGSRLTVL.